This TCR beta chain was documented in a study of beta chain features in type 1 diabetes. In total, each donor contributed a single heparinised blood draw that averaged roughly 100 mL. Purity exceeding 98% was reached by all sorted populations. On this clone: What it binds is unknown.

Study conclusions and caveats: For cells with high TCR expression, cDNA sequencing could yield over-representation. Moderate but significant shortening of TCRB CDR3s was recorded in all four CD4+ subsets from Type 1 diabetes patients.

Expressed TCRB transcripts were sequenced because the entire RNA isolate underwent reverse transcription. The table came from immunoSEQ multiplex PCR; TCRdb's copy has only in-frame clones and leaves some out. The sample yields roughly 150,000 clones, roughly 63% seen once. V lost 0 bases and J 3 bases, leaving 15 bases between the germline ends. Germline CDR1 is SQVTM and CDR2 is ANQGSEA. The CDR3 length is 16 residues. The sample was naive CD4+ T cells from blood. The rearrangement links TRBV29-1 to TRBJ2-1, with D tentatively TRBD1 (6 bases). The clonotype was recovered from a man in his thirties or forties with type 1 diabetes. CDR3 bases: TGCAGCGTTGAAGATTCAGTGAAAGGGGGCTACAATGAGCAGTTCTTC. It yields the protein CSVEDSVKGGYNEQFF.